A single sample gave rise to the 21 T cell receptor beta chains below, sequenced in a study of blood T cell repertoires in COVID-19. The data were produced by immunoSEQ multiplex PCR, yet TCRdb's version contains in-frame clones alone and is incomplete. The table records roughly 68,000 clones, over 75% of them present only once. Sequenced: peripheral blood. Receptor source: a man between 45 and 60 years old with active COVID-19.

J is TRBJ1-6 and V is TRBV3-1 (or the pseudogene TRBV3-2), with TRBD1 identical over 9 bases. V lost 8 bases to trimming and J lost 7 bases; unmatched junction nucleotides: 6. CDR1 is LGHDT and CDR2 is YNNKEL in the germline V gene (reference sequence). This CDR3 is built from 14 residues. CDR3 in amino acids: CASSSQGANSPLHF. In DNA, the CDR3 is TGTGCCAGCTCCTCACAGGGGGCGAATTCACCCCTCCACTTT.

The V call is TRBV10-3, the J call TRBJ2-1; 14 bases line up with TRBD2. The CDR3 runs to 19 residues. Germline CDR1 and CDR2: ENHRY and SYGVKD. V gave up 6 bases and J gave up 7 bases; unmatched junction bases: 17. The CDR3 loop reads CAISPISGTSGSGRNEQFF. DNA of the CDR3: TGTGCCATCAGCCCGATTTCCGGGACTAGCGGGAGTGGGCGGAATGAGCAGTTCTTC.

The gene calls are TRBV4-3 and TRBJ2-2; TRBD2 matches at 11 bases. J lost 5 bases, V lost 4 bases, and 0 bases had no gene match. Per the germline V gene, CDR1 is LGHNA and CDR2 is YSLEER. The CDR3 runs 14 residues. In DNA, the CDR3 is TGCGCCAGCAGCCGACTAGCGGGAACCGGGGAGCTGTTTTTT. As protein: CASSRLAGTGELFF.

The rearrangement joins TRBV27 to TRBJ2-2; D ambiguous. The CDR3 has 15 residues. Germline V lookup: CDR1 MNHEY, CDR2 SMNVEV (reference sequence). V was clipped by 5 bases and J by 4 bases, with 14 bases between them. The CDR3 DNA follows: TGTGCCAGCAGTCACATGACGGAGTCCACCGGGGAGCTGTTTTTT. It specifies CASSHMTESTGELFF.

This chain connects TRBV7-2 to TRBJ1-2, with 9 nucleotides matching TRBD1. The germline CDR1 and CDR2 sequences are SGHTA and FQGNSA. The trim removed 4 bases at V and 6 bases at J, leaving 9 bases unmatched. The CDR3 has 15 residues. CDR3 in DNA: TGTGCCAGCAGCTCCGGGGGGACAGGGTCTCATGGCTACACCTTC. Its translation: CASSSGGTGSHGYTF.

The chain combines TRBV21-1 with TRBJ1-1. TRBV21-1 is listed as a pseudogene. The CDR3 has 16 amino acids. CDR3: CASSPGGGGGNTEAFF. CDR3 in DNA: TGTGCCAGCAGCCCCGGTGGAGGAGGAGGGAACACTGAAGCTTTCTTT.

This chain connects TRBV7-9 to TRBJ2-5; TRBD1 matches 8 bases. The V gene end was trimmed by 5 bases and the J gene end by 5 bases; junction bases not matched to a gene: 13. CDR3 size: 16 residues. Germline CDR1 and CDR2: SEHNR and FQNEAQ (reference sequence). The CDR3 protein is CASSPWSTGEVETQYF. The CDR3 nucleotides read TGTGCCAGCAGCCCATGGTCGACAGGGGAAGTCGAGACCCAGTACTTC.

The genes are TRBV12-3 or TRBV12-4 and TRBJ2-7, with 9 bases lining up with TRBD2. The CDR3 length is 13 residues. Germline trimming cut 3 bases from V and 7 bases from J; bases unmatched to any gene: 4. The CDR3 spells CASSLGLAGEQYF. CDR3 nucleotides: TGTGCCAGCAGTTTGGGGCTAGCGGGAGAGCAGTACTTC.

The rearrangement links TRBV19 to TRBJ2-1, with 10 bases lining up with TRBD1. Per germline, CDR1 LNHDA and CDR2 SQIVND (reference sequence). Losses at the gene ends were 6 bases for V and 5 bases for J; bases not matched to a gene: 7. This CDR3 contains 15 residues. As DNA, the CDR3 is TGTGCCAGTAGAGAGGGCGGGACAGGGGACAATGAGCAGTTCTTC. Protein: CASREGGTGDNEQFF.

Concerning this clone itself: The junction and the germline gene differ at one end; a read error may be behind it. The rearrangement uses TRBV7-7 and TRBJ2-7; 9 bases are a match to TRBD1. The CDR3 extends over 14 amino acids. In germline, CDR1 is SSHAT, CDR2 FNYEAQ (reference sequence). CDR3 sequence (DNA): TGTGCTAGCAGCTCCGGGACAGGGACCTACGAGCAGTACTTC. This encodes CASSSGTGTYEQYF.

The chain combines TRBV6-2 or TRBV6-3 with TRBJ2-2; D remains ambiguous. Trimming stripped 2 bases from V and 0 bases from J, with 10 bases between. Germline V gene lookup returns CDR1 MNHEY and CDR2 SVGEGT. The CDR3 spans 16 residues. CDR3 sequence reads: CASSYIGAPNTGELFF. The CDR3, as DNA: TGTGCCAGCAGTTACATTGGAGCTCCGAACACCGGGGAGCTGTTTTTT.

The chain is built from TRBV7-3 and TRBJ2-5; 8 positions match TRBD1. Germline V gene lookup returns CDR1 SGHTA and CDR2 FQGTGA. The CDR3 totals 16 residues. V lost 5 bases to trimming and J lost 5 bases; unmatched junction nucleotides: 13. CDR3 nucleotide sequence: TGTGCCAGCAGCCCCCGAGGACAGGGAGGTGGGGAGACCCAGTACTTC. This codes for CASSPRGQGGGETQYF.

V is TRBV7-8 and J is TRBJ1-5, with 7 bases fitting TRBD1. Germline V gene lookup returns CDR1 SGHVS and CDR2 FQNEAQ. Trimming took 5 bases from V and 3 from J; bases not matched to a gene: 4. The CDR3 spans 14 residues. Written as DNA, the CDR3 is TGTGCCAGCAGCCCCGGGACAGTCAATCAGCCCCAGCATTTT. Its translation is CASSPGTVNQPQHF.

The chain has TRBV18 and TRBJ2-1; 7 nucleotides line up with TRBD2. The CDR3 is 17 residues long. J was trimmed by 0 bases and V by 3 bases; bases with no gene match: 8. CDR1 KGHSH and CDR2 LQKENI come from the germline V gene. CDR3 bases: TGTGCCAGCTCACCTACGGGAGGCTCCAGCTCCTACAATGAGCAGTTCTTC. Amino acid sequence: CASSPTGGSSSYNEQFF.

The J gene is TRBJ2-7, the V gene TRBV4-2; 7 bases line up with TRBD1. The CDR3 runs to 15 residues. Germline-derived CDR1 and CDR2 are LGHNA and YNFKEQ. Trimming cost V 4 bases and J 0 bases; bases outside gene matches: 6. DNA of the CDR3: TGTGCCAGCAGCCTCCCCGACAGGGACTCCTACGAGCAGTACTTC. It encodes CASSLPDRDSYEQYF.

The table lists this clone with a few counts. The rearrangement links TRBV19 to TRBJ2-7; 8 positions match TRBD1. Unmatched junction bases numbered 12, after V lost 3 bases and J lost 5 bases. Germline CDR1 and CDR2: LNHDA and SQIVND (reference sequence). CDR3 length equals 16 residues. CDR3 nucleotide sequence: TGTGCCAGTAGTATTAATATTGGGCAGGGGGCCCACGAGCAGTACTTC. Translating gives CASSINIGQGAHEQYF.

This chain uses TRBV6-2 or TRBV6-3 with TRBJ2-7; 7 positions match TRBD2. The length of the CDR3 is 16 residues. The germline gives CDR1 MNHEY, CDR2 SVGEGT. The junction had 14 bases not matched to a gene; V was cut back by 6 bases and J by 3 bases. DNA of the CDR3: TGTGCCAGCAGCCAATATCGGACCGGGACTAACTACGAGCAGTACTTC. Translating gives CASSQYRTGTNYEQYF.

The V and J genes are TRBV5-1 and TRBJ1-1, with TRBD1 matching over 12 bases. With V trimmed by 5 bases and J by 10 bases, 9 bases remained unmatched. The length of the CDR3 is 14 residues. Germline V lookup: CDR1 SGHRS, CDR2 YFSETQ. The CDR3 region is CASSPGQGAFGAFF. In DNA, the CDR3 is TGCGCCAGCAGTCCGGGACAGGGGGCTTTTGGAGCTTTCTTT.

Concerning this clone: Other DNA sequences of this sample code for an identical CDR3. J is TRBJ2-5 and V is TRBV14; a weak D match, TRBD2 (6 bases). Looked up from germline, CDR1 is SGHDN and CDR2 is FVKESK. The V and J ends lost 1 base and 5 bases respectively, with 11 bases between them. This CDR3 is built from 14 residues. Here the CDR3 DNA reads TGTGCCAGCAGCCAAGTTGGAGGGTCCGAGACCCAGTACTTC. Its translation: CASSQVGGSETQYF.

This sequence joins TRBV4-1 and TRBJ2-3; the D gene is possibly TRBD1 (5 bases). This CDR3 contains 16 residues. V lost 4 bases to trimming and J lost 2 bases, with 16 bases between them. The germline V gene has CDR1 MGHRA and CDR2 YSYEKL. The CDR3 sequence: CASSPQGLLDTDTQYF. DNA for the CDR3: TGCGCCAGCAGCCCTCAGGGCCTCCTTGACACAGATACGCAGTATTTT.

The rearrangement uses TRBV4-3 and TRBJ1-2, with TRBD1 as a possible D gene (5 bases). Trimming removed 0 bases at V and 4 bases at J, with 15 bases between. CDR1 LGHNA and CDR2 YSLEER come from the germline V gene. The CDR3 is 16 residues long. In nucleotides, the CDR3 is TGCGCCAGCAGCCAAGATCTGAGAGGGGAGGCCTATGGCTACACCTTC. This encodes CASSQDLRGEAYGYTF.